This T cell receptor (beta chain) was sequenced in a study of cytomegalovirus exposure and HLA in healthy donors. V lost 6 bases to trimming and J lost 4 bases, with 16 bases between them. The CDR3 consists of 14 residues. The germline V gene has CDR1 SGDLS and CDR2 YYNGEE. Concerning this clone itself: Its target is unknown.

60 Vbeta and 13 Jbeta primers were used in PCR. Libraries were prepared by immunoSEQ multiplex PCR; TCRdb keeps only in-frame clonotypes and omits some of them. The sample comprises over 150,000 clones, about three quarters of which are singletons, and 2.5% to 4% rests with the top ten. Study-wide results and limits: The study dropped some indistinguishable V segments, TRBV6-2 and TRBV6-3 among them. For TCR beta chains, V- and J-gene trimming was later linked to a missense DCLRE1C variant. Compared with the roughly 670-donor mean, an Asian-associated ancestry cluster reportedly had fewer N-insertions, according to a later analysis. Cytomegalovirus-associated TCR beta chains were listed, numbering under 200.

The source of this sequence is a woman aged 45-59 years in good health and CMV-seropositive. The chain has TRBV9 and TRBJ1-1; perhaps TRBD1 as D (5 bases). Specimen: PBMCs. The CDR3 loop is CASTKGRVGTEAFF. As DNA, the CDR3 is TGTGCCAGCACCAAGGGGAGGGTCGGCACTGAAGCTTTCTTT.